These T cell receptor beta chains were read from a single sample in a study of T cell changes during pregnancy in multiple sclerosis. Some clones are missing from TCRdb's copy, which holds only in-frame ones; the method was immunoSEQ multiplex PCR. The sample has 70,000 to 95,000 clones; 90% to 95% are singletons. The source material was peripheral blood, sampled in the second trimester of pregnancy. The receptors originated from a female donor in good health, enrolled as a control in a pregnancy study. CDR3s include the opening cysteine and the closing phenylalanine or tryptophan. A D gene is named only where the DNA matches it firmly. The size entry is marked missing in some rows and otherwise reads once, few, many or a size class.

j_call | d_call | v_call | clone_size | cdr3_nt | cdr3_aa
TRBJ1-1 | . | TRBV12-5 | . | TGTGCTAGTGGACCCCCAGCGGGGGAAGCTTTCTTT | CASGPPAGEAFF
TRBJ2-7 | . | TRBV4-1 | . | TGCGCCAGCAGCCCCAGACAGACGGACGAGCAGTACTTC | CASSPRQTDEQYF
TRBJ2-7 | . | TRBV7-9 | . | TGTGCCAGCAGCATACAGGAGAAGAGCTACGAGCAGTACTTC | CASSIQEKSYEQYF
TRBJ2-3 | TRBD2 | TRBV10-3 | . | TGTGCCAGCGCGGGGGGACTAGCCACAGATACGCAGTATTTT | CASAGGLATDTQYF
TRBJ1-1 | . | TRBV7-8 | . | TGTGCCAGCAGCCGGGGGGGGCGGAAGAACACTGAAGCTTTCTTT | CASSRGGRKNTEAFF
TRBJ1-6 | TRBD1 | TRBV15 | . | TGTGCCACCAGCAGAGACGCCAGGGACAGGGTATGGTCACCCCTCCACTTT | CATSRDARDRVWSPLHF
TRBJ2-1 | TRBD1 | TRBV11-2 | once | TGTGCCAGCAGCTCGATTAAGGGGACAGTTCGCGAGCAGTTCTTC | CASSSIKGTVREQFF
TRBJ2-7 | . | TRBV18 | . | TGTGCCAGCTCACCCGTGACAGTCCCCTCCTACGAGCAGTACTTC | CASSPVTVPSYEQYF
TRBJ2-3 | TRBD2 | TRBV7-2 | . | TGTGCCAGCAGGAGCGGGACCAGCACAGATACGCAGTATTTT | CASRSGTSTDTQYF
TRBJ1-1 | . | TRBV7-3 | . | TGTGCCAGCAGCTTAGAAGAGGGCGGAAGAACTGAAGCTTTCTTT | CASSLEEGGRTEAFF
TRBJ2-3 | . | TRBV7-6 | . | TGTGCCAGCAGCTTAGAGCCTAGCACAGATACGCAGTATTTT | CASSLEPSTDTQYF
TRBJ2-2 | . | TRBV2 | . | TGTGCCAGCAGGTCGGGGATTTTTACGGACACCGGGGAGCTGTTTTTT | CASRSGIFTDTGELFF
TRBJ1-1 | TRBD1 | TRBV7-3 | . | TGTGCCAGCAGCTTACCCGACAGGGAGCCTGAAGCTTTCTTT | CASSLPDREPEAFF
TRBJ1-6 | . | TRBV6-5 | . | TGTGCCAGCAGTTACTTCGGCGGGGGGAATTCACCCCTCCACTTT | CASSYFGGGNSPLHF
TRBJ2-6 | . | TRBV27 | . | TGTGCCAGCAGCAGGGGAGAGTCTGGGGCCAACGTCCTGACTTTC | CASSRGESGANVLTF
TRBJ1-1 | . | TRBV30 | few | TGTGCCTGGACCAGAACCCCAGAGAACACTGAAGCTTTCTTT | CAWTRTPENTEAFF
TRBJ2-5 | . | TRBV27 | . | TGTGCCAGCAGTAAGACCCAGGGCCGCCAAGAGACCCAGTACTTC | CASSKTQGRQETQYF
TRBJ2-7 | TRBD2 | TRBV5-6 | once | TGTGCCAGCAGCAACGGGGGGTCTTTCTACGAGCAGTACTTC | CASSNGGSFYEQYF
TRBJ1-1 | . | TRBV6-5 | . | TGTGCCAGCAGTTCCCAAGGGCGCGGGTACACTGAAGCTTTCTTT | CASSSQGRGYTEAFF
TRBJ2-4 | TRBD2 | TRBV10-3 | . | TGTGCCACCGAACCTTCGGGTAGCGGGGGGATGGGGGCCAAAAACATTCAGTACTTC | CATEPSGSGGMGAKNIQYF
TRBJ1-5 | TRBD1 | TRBV5-1 | once | TGCGCCAGCGGACCGACAGGGGGAGGACATCAGCCCCAGCATTTT | CASGPTGGGHQPQHF
TRBJ1-1 | . | TRBV12-5 | . | TGTGCTAGTGGTGTAGAGAACACTGAAGCTTTCTTT | CASGVENTEAFF
TRBJ2-7 | TRBD2 | TRBV15 | . | TGTGCCACCAGCAATGGGCGCGGGGGCGAGCAGTACTTC | CATSNGRGGEQYF
TRBJ1-3 | . | TRBV15 | few | TGTGCCACCAGCAGAGATCAGGACTTAACGGGAGGAAACACCATATATTTT | CATSRDQDLTGGNTIYF
TRBJ1-3 | TRBD1 | TRBV14 | . | TGTGCCAGCAGCCCGCGGACAGGGGGCCGGAACACCATATATTTT | CASSPRTGGRNTIYF
TRBJ1-1 | . | TRBV27 | . | TGTGCCAGCAGTTTAATCGGGGGAACGGATCCTGAAGCTTTCTTT | CASSLIGGTDPEAFF
TRBJ1-3 | . | TRBV4-3 | . | TGCGCCAGCAGCCAAGATGTAGCGGTCTCTGGAAACACCATATATTTT | CASSQDVAVSGNTIYF
TRBJ2-7 | TRBD1 | TRBV4-1 | . | TGCGCCAGCAGCTCATGGGGGAAGACAGGGGGTACCTACGAGCAGTACTTC | CASSSWGKTGGTYEQYF
TRBJ2-3 | TRBD2 | TRBV27 | . | TGTGCCAGCAGTTTAAGCGGGGGCACAGATACGCAGTATTTT | CASSLSGGTDTQYF
TRBJ2-5 | TRBD2 | TRBV4-2 | . | TGTGCCAGCAGCCAAGTCACAGCGGGGGGCCAAGAGACCCAGTACTTC | CASSQVTAGGQETQYF